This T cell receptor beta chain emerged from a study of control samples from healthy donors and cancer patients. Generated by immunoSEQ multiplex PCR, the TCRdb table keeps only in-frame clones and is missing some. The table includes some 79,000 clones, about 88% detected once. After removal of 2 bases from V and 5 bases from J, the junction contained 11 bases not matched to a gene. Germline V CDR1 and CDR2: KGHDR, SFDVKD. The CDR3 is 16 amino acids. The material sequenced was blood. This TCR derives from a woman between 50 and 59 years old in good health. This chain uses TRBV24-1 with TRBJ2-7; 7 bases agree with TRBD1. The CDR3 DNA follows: TGTGCCACCAGTGATTCACTAACAGGGGATCGGAACGAGCAGTACTTC. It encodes CATSDSLTGDRNEQYF.